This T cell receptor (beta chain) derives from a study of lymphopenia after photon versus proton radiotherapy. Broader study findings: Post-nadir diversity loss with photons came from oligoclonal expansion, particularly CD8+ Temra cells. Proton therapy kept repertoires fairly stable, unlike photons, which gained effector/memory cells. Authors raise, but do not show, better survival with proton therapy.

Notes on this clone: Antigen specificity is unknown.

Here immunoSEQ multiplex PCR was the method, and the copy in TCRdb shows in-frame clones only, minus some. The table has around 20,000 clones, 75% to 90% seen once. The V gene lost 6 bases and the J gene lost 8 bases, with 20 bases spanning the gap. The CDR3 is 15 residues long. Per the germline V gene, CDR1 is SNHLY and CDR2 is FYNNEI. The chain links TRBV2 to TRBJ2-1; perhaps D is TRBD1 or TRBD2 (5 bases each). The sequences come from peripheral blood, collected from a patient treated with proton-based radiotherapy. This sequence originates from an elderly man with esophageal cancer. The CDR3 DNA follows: TGTGCCAGCAGCGCCACGGGGCAGCCGGGCGATGAGCAGTTCTTC. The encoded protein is CASSATGQPGDEQFF.